These 30 T cell receptor beta chains were sequenced from one sample in a study of vaccination and CD4 T cells after COVID-19. Sample treatment: approximately 10-day PBMC culture with coronavirus spike peptide pools or control peptides (ViraFEST assay). Oncomine TCR Beta short-read sequencing was applied to DNA from cultured CD4+ T cells. One entry per CDR3 protein, called by TCRdb with MiXCR from the PCR reads. The sample holds 12,000 or so distinct CDR3 sequences, approximately 47% seen once. For these receptors, no antigen is known. Sequenced input: cultured CD4+ T cells from blood. The receptors here all came from a human donor with COVID-19.

This clonotype was seen more than once but under ten times. The chain has TRBV2 and TRBJ1-6; tentative D call: TRBD1 (6 bases). The CDR3 covers 15 residues. V dropped 6 bases and J dropped 6 bases, with 15 bases sitting between them. Germline values: CDR1 SNHLY, CDR2 FYNNEI. The CDR3: CASRLLGTLNSPLHF. Written as DNA, the CDR3 is TGTGCCAGCAGGCTCCTTGGGACACTTAATTCACCCCTCCACTTT.

The rearrangement uses TRBV5-4 and TRBJ1-1; 7 bases match TRBD1. The junction had 10 bases not matched to a gene; V was cut back by 4 bases and J by 4 bases. The CDR3 is made up of 15 amino acids. Germline CDR1 and CDR2: SGHNT and YYREEE (reference sequence). CDR3: CASSQDRTTSTEAFF. The CDR3 coding sequence is TGTGCCAGCAGCCAGGACAGGACGACGAGCACTGAAGCTTTCTTT.

This clonotype was seen only a few times. This chain links TRBV6-1 with TRBJ1-2, with 7 bases identical to TRBD1. Germline V gene lookup returns CDR1 MNHNS and CDR2 SASEGT. The junction had 4 bases not matched to a gene; V was cut back by 5 bases and J by 1 base. The length of the CDR3 is 14 residues. The CDR3 nucleotides are TGTGCCAGCAGTCAACAGGGGCGTAACTATGGCTACACCTTC. Translating gives CASSQQGRNYGYTF.

The chain recombines TRBV20-1 with TRBJ2-1, with 9 bases aligning to TRBD2. This CDR3 is 16 amino acids long. CDR1 and CDR2 (germline): DFQATT, SNEGSKA (reference sequence). V lost 0 bases, J lost 0 bases, and 3 bases stayed unmatched. The CDR3 loop reads CSARDPGLASYNEQFF. In DNA, the CDR3 is TGCAGTGCTAGAGATCCGGGACTAGCCTCCTACAATGAGCAGTTCTTC.

The table lists this clonotype with a few counts. The chain couples TRBV4-3 to TRBJ1-2; D gene unclear. Germline V gene data show CDR1 as LGHNA and CDR2 as YSLEER. Deletions cut 0 bases from V and 5 bases from J, with 13 bases between. There are 15 residues in the CDR3. DNA for the CDR3: TGCGCCAGCAGCCAAGAGTCGGCACATATTTATGGCTACACCTTC. It specifies CASSQESAHIYGYTF.

This clonotype has just a few counts. The chain is built from TRBV20-1 and TRBJ2-5, with 9 bases that match TRBD2. CDR1 DFQATT and CDR2 SNEGSKA come from the germline V gene (reference sequence). V lost 5 bases and J lost 5; bases outside the gene matches: 9. The CDR3 length is 14 residues. The CDR3 region has the DNA TGCAGTGCTTGGGGACTAGCTTCTCGGGAGACCCAGTACTTC. Protein: CSAWGLASRETQYF.

This clonotype turned up a few times. This chain joins TRBV20-1 and TRBJ1-1, with no clear D. V shed 4 bases and J shed 6 bases, with 9 bases lying between them. Germline CDR1 reads DFQATT; CDR2 reads SNEGSKA (reference sequence). The CDR3 is 11 amino acids. The CDR3 nucleotides are TGCAGTGCTAAGGGAGGCCCTGAAGCTTTCTTT. Translation: CSAKGGPEAFF.

The J gene is TRBJ1-2, the V gene TRBV12-5; D might be TRBD1 (6 bases). Germline CDR1 and CDR2: LGHNT and FRNRAP. The V gene lost 1 base and the J gene lost 9 bases, with 12 bases spanning the gap. CDR3 length: 13 residues. The DNA of the CDR3 is TGTGCTAGTGGTTTGGCCCAACAGGGAAGCTACACCTTC. The encoded protein is CASGLAQQGSYTF.

The V gene is TRBV11-3, the J gene TRBJ2-3; 13 bases are a match to TRBD2. Germline V gene data show CDR1 as SGHNT and CDR2 as YENEEA. J lost 10 bases, V lost 11 bases, and 12 bases had no gene match. The CDR3 covers 14 residues. The CDR3 here is CAVSLAGGTNAQYF. Here the CDR3 DNA reads TGTGCCGTATCACTAGCGGGGGGGACTAATGCGCAGTATTTT.

This clonotype was found a few times. The J gene is TRBJ2-7, the V gene TRBV30; 7 nucleotides line up with TRBD1. J gave up 2 bases and V 7 bases, and 2 bases lay outside the gene matches. CDR3 size: 11 residues. The germline CDR1 and CDR2 sequences are GTSNPN and SVGIG (reference sequence). The CDR3, as DNA: TGTGCCTCGCAGGGGGCCTACGAGCAGTACTTC. It translates to CASQGAYEQYF.

The V and J genes are TRBV7-2 and TRBJ2-2; 8 bases agree with TRBD2. Trimming took 9 bases from V and 0 from J; bases not matched to a gene: 3. This CDR3 is built from 14 residues. The V gene's germline CDR1 is SGHTA and CDR2 FQGNSA. The CDR3 DNA follows: TGTGCCAGGGGGGGACTAGCGAACACCGGGGAGCTGTTTTTT. Translated, it gives CARGGLANTGELFF.

The rearrangement uses TRBV11-3 and TRBJ2-1; D is ambiguous. Germline lookup yields CDR1 SGHNT and CDR2 YENEEA. V lost 1 base to trimming and J lost 9 bases, with 4 bases between them. The CDR3 is 11 amino acids. CDR3 DNA sequence: TGTGCCAGCAGCTTAGTGGCTGAGCAGTTCTTC. The encoded protein is CASSLVAEQFF.

This clonotype was counted a few times. This rearrangement joins TRBV20-1 to TRBJ1-5, with 10 bases fitting TRBD1. V lost 7 bases and J lost 8; bases outside the gene matches: 8. CDR1 and CDR2 (germline): DFQATT, SNEGSKA (reference sequence). The CDR3 spans 13 residues. The CDR3 region has the DNA TGCAGTGTTGCCGGGACAGGGGTTAAGCCCCAGCATTTT. It encodes CSVAGTGVKPQHF.

This clonotype came up a few times. DNA of the CDR3: TGTGCCAGCAGTTCGTGGGGAGACGGCTACACCTTC. Encoded protein: CASSSWGDGYTF. The chain uses TRBV6-5 and TRBJ1-2; no reliable D call. The CDR3 spans 12 residues. Trimming stripped 4 bases from V and 8 bases from J, with 11 bases between. Germline-derived CDR1 and CDR2 are MNHEY and SVGAGI.

This clonotype was counted a few times. The rearrangement uses TRBV20-1 and TRBJ2-3; 12 bases match TRBD2. The CDR3 contains 14 residues. J lost 4 bases, V lost 3 bases, and 2 bases had no gene match. The germline gives CDR1 DFQATT, CDR2 SNEGSKA (reference sequence). This CDR3 is CSARLAGGSDTQYF. The CDR3 DNA reads as TGCAGTGCTAGGCTAGCGGGGGGGTCAGATACGCAGTATTTT.

V usage is TRBV7-2 and J usage is TRBJ2-7; 8 bases agree with TRBD2. There are 15 residues in the CDR3. The V gene's germline CDR1 is SGHTA and CDR2 FQGNSA. The V gene end was trimmed by 3 bases and the J gene end by 2 bases; junction bases not matched to a gene: 6. DNA for the CDR3: TGTGCCAGCAGCTTTGGGAGCGGGGGACCCTACGAGCAGTACTTC. The encoded protein is CASSFGSGGPYEQYF.

This chain connects TRBV19 to TRBJ1-6, with a possible D match to TRBD1 (5 bases). The V and J ends lost 7 bases and 5 bases respectively, with 24 bases between them. Per germline, CDR1 LNHDA and CDR2 SQIVND (reference sequence). This CDR3 region has 18 residues. The CDR3 loop is CASTYISRGTANNSPLHF. In DNA, the CDR3 is TGTGCCAGTACCTATATTTCCCGGGGGACGGCAAATAATTCACCCCTCCACTTT.

This clonotype was seen only a few times. The V call is TRBV24-1, the J call TRBJ2-7; 7 bases map to TRBD2. Germline loops: CDR1 KGHDR, CDR2 SFDVKD. After removal of 3 bases from V and 2 bases from J, the junction contained 9 bases not matched to a gene. CDR3 length: 16 residues. The CDR3 region has the DNA TGTGCCACCAGTGATGCAGGGAGGGGTTCTACCTACGAGCAGTACTTC. As protein: CATSDAGRGSTYEQYF.

This chain links TRBV19 with TRBJ2-5; D gene ambiguous. Germline assignment: CDR1 LNHDA and CDR2 SQIVND (reference sequence). The germline V and J ends were trimmed by 3 bases and 5 bases, with 7 bases remaining between them. The CDR3 is 12 amino acids. CDR3 amino acids: CASSIRDETQYF. For the CDR3, the DNA is TGTGCCAGTAGTATTAGGGATGAGACCCAGTACTTC.

A few counts support this clonotype. The V gene is TRBV20-1, the J gene TRBJ1-2; 9 nucleotides line up with TRBD1. The CDR3 extends over 13 amino acids. V trimming: 5 bases; J trimming: 5 bases; junction bases outside the gene matches: 6. Germline CDR1 DFQATT, CDR2 SNEGSKA (reference sequence). In DNA form, the CDR3 reads TGCAGTGCTGGGGGACAGGGCCTTTATGGCTACACCTTC. Amino acid sequence: CSAGGQGLYGYTF.

A single count supports this clonotype. The rearrangement links TRBV7-8 to TRBJ2-7; 11 bases map to TRBD2. Unmatched junction bases numbered 12, after V lost 5 bases and J lost 3 bases. CDR1 is SGHVS and CDR2 is FQNEAQ in the germline V gene. This CDR3 is built from 17 residues. CDR3 coding DNA: TGTGCCAGCAGCCAATCCTGGGGTCTAGCGGGGGGCTACGAGCAGTACTTC. Encoded protein: CASSQSWGLAGGYEQYF.

The chain joins TRBV28 to TRBJ2-1; the match to TRBD1 covers 11 bases. V trimming: 4 bases; J trimming: 6 bases; junction bases outside the gene matches: 11. The length of the CDR3 is 17 residues. Germline V gives CDR1 MDHEN, CDR2 SYDVKM. The DNA for the CDR3 is TGTGCCAGCAGTTCAACGTCCTCGGACAGGGGGCGCAATGAGCAGTTCTTC. This encodes CASSSTSSDRGRNEQFF.

This clonotype was seen a handful of times. The chain combines TRBV7-9 with TRBJ2-2, with 7 nucleotides matching TRBD2. The germline gives CDR1 SEHNR, CDR2 FQNEAQ (reference sequence). The CDR3 contains 14 residues. Germline trimming cut 5 bases from V and 7 bases from J; bases unmatched to any gene: 7. The CDR3 is CASSLSRGDGELFF. As DNA, the CDR3 is TGTGCCAGCAGCCTTTCACGGGGGGACGGGGAGCTGTTTTTT. Full variable domain (remainder filled in from reference TRBV7-9 and TRBJ2-2): DTGVSQNPRHKITKRGQNVTFRCDPISEHNRLYWYRQTLGQGPEFLTYFQNEAQLEKSRLLSDRFSAERPKGSFSTLEIQRTEQGDSAMYLCASSLSRGDGELFFGEGSRLTVL.

This clonotype was detected a few times. One end of the junction is discordant with germline, which a read error may explain. V gene TRBV7-2 combines with J gene TRBJ2-1; D may be TRBD2 (6 bases). The CDR3 consists of 12 residues. The germline V gene has CDR1 SGHTA and CDR2 FQGNSA. The CDR3 spells CASSTDYYEQFF. The CDR3 region has the DNA TGTGCCAGCAGCACGGACTACTATGAGCAGTTCTTC.

This clonotype turned up a few times. The CDR3 DNA sequence: TGTGCCAGCAGTGACCGACAGGGGGCTAGAGATGGCTACACCTTC. Its protein is CASSDRQGARDGYTF. The chain links TRBV2 to TRBJ1-2; TRBD1 matches at 10 bases. The CDR3 extends over 15 amino acids. Unmatched junction bases numbered 7, after V lost 3 bases and J lost 6 bases. CDR1 is SNHLY and CDR2 is FYNNEI in the germline V gene.

The rearrangement links TRBV27 to TRBJ2-3; 16 nucleotides match TRBD2. Germline assignment: CDR1 MNHEY and CDR2 SMNVEV (reference sequence). The CDR3 is made up of 16 amino acids. J lost 4 bases, V lost 6 bases, and 4 bases had no gene match. The CDR3 loop is CASRHGTSGGADTQYF. The CDR3 nucleotides read TGTGCCAGCAGACATGGGACTAGCGGGGGGGCAGATACGCAGTATTTT.

J is TRBJ2-3 and V is TRBV6-5; 8 bases are shared with TRBD2. The J segment lost 1 base and the V segment lost 0 bases, leaving 9 bases of the junction unmatched. The CDR3 has 18 amino acids. Per the germline V gene, CDR1 is MNHEY and CDR2 is SVGAGI. This chain's CDR3 is CASSYSGGRGDRTDTQYF. The CDR3 DNA sequence: TGTGCCAGCAGTTACTCGGGCGGGCGGGGGGACCGCACAGATACGCAGTATTTT.

This chain joins TRBV4-2 and TRBJ2-5, with D perhaps given as TRBD1 or TRBD2 (6 bases each). The CDR3 extends over 13 amino acids. V shed 5 bases and J shed 2 bases, with 9 bases lying between them. Germline V gene sequence: CDR1 LGHNA, CDR2 YNFKEQ. The CDR3 is CASSGGRQETQYF. In DNA form, the CDR3 reads TGTGCCAGCAGCGGGGGGCGGCAAGAGACCCAGTACTTC.

CDR3 DNA sequence: TGCAGCGTTGTGAGGGATAACAACTCTGGAAACACCATATATTTT. Amino acids: CSVVRDNNSGNTIYF. The chain joins TRBV29-1 to TRBJ1-3; the D is unclear. Trimming shortened V by 4 bases and J by 0 bases, and 13 bases separated the two germline ends. Germline assignment: CDR1 SQVTM and CDR2 ANQGSEA. The CDR3 length is 15 residues.

The chain joins TRBV7-2 to TRBJ2-1, with 8 positions matching TRBD1. Losses at the gene ends were 5 bases for V and 6 bases for J; bases not matched to a gene: 6. Germline CDR1 reads SGHTA; CDR2 reads FQGNSA. The length of the CDR3 is 14 residues. Here the CDR3 DNA reads TGTGCCAGCAGCCTGGACAGGGAGCGCAATGAGCAGTTCTTC. This gives the protein CASSLDRERNEQFF.